Listed here are 20 T cell receptor beta chains from one sample, sequenced in a study of T-cell memory formation after mild COVID-19. TCRdb re-called the 5' RACE reads through MiXCR, storing one row per CDR3 protein. The table lists 300,000 to 350,000 distinct CDR3 sequences, approximately 19% of them singletons. The material sequenced was PBMCs or a T cell subset sorted from them (not recorded which). All receptors come from a man in his late teens or twenties who had mild COVID-19 (a few samples of this study predate the infection). Cell type and time point are not known.

Only a few counts were recorded for this clonotype. V and J are TRBV20-1 and TRBJ2-7, with TRBD1 matching over 8 bases. With V trimmed by 0 bases and J by 1 base, 8 bases remained unmatched. Germline CDR1 DFQATT, CDR2 SNEGSKA (reference sequence). This CDR3 spans 16 amino acids. The DNA of the CDR3 is TGCAGTGCTAGAGATCCGAGGACAGGGCAATCCTACGAGCAGTACGTC. Its protein product is CSARDPRTGQSYEQYV.

The chain employs TRBV27 and TRBJ1-1, with a possible D match to TRBD1 (5 bases). Germline CDR1 and CDR2: MNHEY and SMNVEV (reference sequence). The CDR3 is 14 residues long. The ends were cut back, 7 bases at V and 5 bases at J, with 17 bases in the middle. The CDR3 region is CASKGHQEGTEAFF. DNA for the CDR3: TGTGCCAGCAAAGGACATCAGGAGGGGACTGAAGCTTTCTTT.

The chain joins TRBV20-1 to TRBJ2-1, with 7 bases aligning to TRBD1. Germline V gene data show CDR1 as DFQATT and CDR2 as SNEGSKA (reference sequence). The CDR3 is 15 amino acids. Losses at the gene ends were 6 bases for V and 0 bases for J; bases not matched to a gene: 8. CDR3 region: CSALGQDLSYNEQFF. CDR3 coding DNA: TGCAGTGCCCTAGGACAGGATCTCTCCTACAATGAGCAGTTCTTC.

This clonotype was counted a few times. The chain couples TRBV19 to TRBJ1-2; 8 bases are a match to TRBD1. The CDR3 length is 15 residues. Germline-derived CDR1 and CDR2 are LNHDA and SQIVND (reference sequence). Germline trimming cut 7 bases from V and 4 bases from J; bases unmatched to any gene: 11. CDR3 protein: CASTAMPGQGYGYTF. Here the CDR3 DNA reads TGTGCCAGTACCGCTATGCCCGGACAGGGCTATGGCTACACCTTC.

The sample holds a few counts of this clonotype. This chain uses TRBV7-9 with TRBJ2-3; 14 bases fit TRBD2. From germline, CDR1 is SEHNR and CDR2 FQNEAQ (reference sequence). V shed 1 base, J shed 6 bases, and the junction held 9 bases outside the gene matches. The CDR3 is made up of 18 amino acids. The CDR3 DNA reads as TGTGCCAGCAGCTTAGAGGCGACTAGCGGGGGGGCCTGGGATACGCAGTATTTT. As protein: CASSLEATSGGAWDTQYF.

DNA for the CDR3: TGCAGTGCTAGCGGCGAGGGGTGGGAGACCCAGTACTTC. Protein sequence: CSASGEGWETQYF. The rearrangement joins TRBV20-1 to TRBJ2-5; either TRBD1 or TRBD2 may supply D (5 bases each). There are 13 residues in the CDR3. Germline values: CDR1 DFQATT, CDR2 SNEGSKA (reference sequence). V was pared by 3 bases and J by 5 bases, with 13 bases between.

V usage is TRBV28 and J usage is TRBJ2-1, with TRBD2 matching 16 bases. This CDR3 comprises 16 residues. CDR1 MDHEN and CDR2 SYDVKM come from the germline V gene. After removal of 4 bases from V and 10 bases from J, the junction contained 7 bases not matched to a gene. CDR3 DNA: TGTGCCAGCAGTTCGGGGACTAGCGGGGGGGCGCGGGAGCAGTTCTTC. Residues: CASSSGTSGGAREQFF.

The chain links TRBV6-2 or TRBV6-3 to TRBJ2-5; TRBD1 or TRBD2 may be the D gene (5 bases each). The CDR3 extends over 14 amino acids. V dropped 9 bases and J dropped 2 bases, with 16 bases sitting between them. Per the germline V gene, CDR1 is MNHEY and CDR2 is SVGEGT. The DNA of the CDR3 is TGTGCCAGTCTACCCTCGGGGACGCAAGAGACCCAGTACTTC. Its protein is CASLPSGTQETQYF.

The gene calls are TRBV18 and TRBJ2-7; unclear D gene. The CDR3 has 13 residues. Trimming pared 2 bases from V and 5 bases from J, leaving 10 bases between. Germline values: CDR1 KGHSH, CDR2 LQKENI. The DNA of the CDR3 is TGTGCCAGCTCACCAAGCACCGGACACGAGCAGTACTTC. It specifies CASSPSTGHEQYF.

The chain employs TRBV12-3 or TRBV12-4 and TRBJ1-1, with D possibly matching TRBD1 (5 bases). The CDR3 extends over 15 amino acids. Trimming removed 5 bases at V and 0 bases at J, with 13 bases between. The CDR3 here is CASSTRQTLNTEAFF. The CDR3, as DNA: TGTGCCAGCAGTACGCGACAGACATTGAACACTGAAGCTTTCTTT.

This clonotype was seen more than once but under ten times. This sequence joins TRBV6-4 and TRBJ2-3; D might be TRBD2 (5 bases). The CDR3 runs to 15 residues. Germline lookup yields CDR1 MRHNA and CDR2 SNTAGT. Trimming took off 0 bases at V and 2 bases at J, with 9 bases between the two ends. This chain's CDR3 is CASSDSSRDTDTQYF. CDR3 in DNA: TGTGCCAGCAGTGACTCGAGTCGGGACACAGATACGCAGTATTTT.

This rearrangement joins TRBV28 to TRBJ1-6, with D hard to call. The CDR3 loop spans 15 amino acids. Germline V gene lookup returns CDR1 MDHEN and CDR2 SYDVKM. V was shortened by 7 bases and J by 6 bases, with 16 bases between the two germline ends. CDR3 DNA: TGTGCCAGCACTCTGGTGAAAGGTATTAATTCACCCCTCCACTTT. Its translation is CASTLVKGINSPLHF.

This clonotype was observed a few times. The rearrangement joins TRBV4-3 to TRBJ2-7; TRBD2 aligns across 7 bases. The germline gives CDR1 LGHNA, CDR2 YSLEER. This CDR3 has 15 amino acids. The ends lost 3 bases at V and 0 bases at J; junction bases unmatched: 5. This CDR3 reads CASSHGLGDSYEQYF. CDR3 nucleotide sequence: TGCGCCAGCAGCCACGGACTAGGGGACTCCTACGAGCAGTACTTC.

The genes are TRBV24-1 and TRBJ2-3; TRBD1 matches at 9 bases. The CDR3 runs to 14 residues. Germline values: CDR1 KGHDR, CDR2 SFDVKD. J gave up 2 bases and V 7 bases, and 3 bases lay outside the gene matches. CDR3 in amino acids: CATRTGGDTDTQYF. CDR3 bases: TGTGCCACCAGAACAGGGGGCGACACAGATACGCAGTATTTT.

Ten or more counts support this clonotype. This chain connects TRBV2 to TRBJ2-5, with 9 bases that match TRBD2. The junction had 12 bases not matched to a gene; V was cut back by 8 bases and J by 5 bases. The CDR3 has 15 amino acids. Germline V gene data show CDR1 as SNHLY and CDR2 as FYNNEI. The chain's CDR3 is CASGRSSGGGETQYF. The CDR3 coding sequence is TGTGCCAGCGGGCGGAGTAGCGGGGGAGGGGAGACCCAGTACTTC.

This chain joins TRBV19 and TRBJ2-1; 7 bases map to TRBD2. CDR3 length: 16 amino acids. With V trimmed by 3 bases and J by 0 bases, 5 bases remained unmatched. Germline CDR1 LNHDA, CDR2 SQIVND (reference sequence). CDR3 nucleotides: TGTGCCAGTAGTATGAGGGGAGGGGCCTCCTACAATGAGCAGTTCTTC. This gives the protein CASSMRGGASYNEQFF.

This rearrangement joins TRBV10-2 to TRBJ2-2, with unresolved D. V was shortened by 5 bases and J by 2 bases, with 6 bases between the two germline ends. This CDR3 contains 13 residues. Germline CDR1 WSHSY, CDR2 SAAADI. The CDR3 loop is CASSKFNTGELFF. In DNA, the CDR3 is TGCGCCAGCAGTAAATTTAACACCGGGGAGCTGTTTTTT.

The chain carries TRBV5-1 and TRBJ2-1; possibly TRBD2 for D (6 bases). The CDR3 spans 16 residues. V lost 2 bases to trimming and J lost 0 bases, with 12 bases between them. Germline lookup yields CDR1 SGHRS and CDR2 YFSETQ. The CDR3 region has the DNA TGCGCCAGCAGCTTAGTCCAGCGGGTCTCCTACAATGAGCAGTTCTTC. Residues: CASSLVQRVSYNEQFF.

This chain joins TRBV5-1 and TRBJ2-5, with D possibly matching TRBD1 (6 bases). Trimming took 2 bases from V and 3 from J, leaving 11 bases between them. CDR1 and CDR2 from the germline V gene are SGHRS and YFSETQ. The CDR3 length is 14 residues. CDR3 bases: TGCGCCAGCAGCTTCGGGACAACCGAAGAGACCCAGTACTTC. Amino acids: CASSFGTTEETQYF. The full variable domain, completed using reference TRBV5-1 and TRBJ2-5, is KAGVTQTPRYLIKTRGQQVTLSCSPISGHRSVSWYQQTPGQGLQFLFEYFSETQRNKGNFPGRFSGRQFSNSRSEMNVSTLELGDSALYLCASSFGTTEETQYFGPGTRLLVL.

This clonotype has just a few counts. This chain uses TRBV7-6 with TRBJ1-6; 9 nucleotides align to TRBD1. The CDR3 extends over 16 amino acids. V dropped 5 bases and J dropped 8; count of bases not matched to a gene: 10. The germline V gene encodes CDR1 SGHVS and CDR2 FNYEAQ. DNA for the CDR3: TGTGCCAGCAGCAACACCGGACAGGGGACGGATTCACCCCTCCACTTT. Translated: CASSNTGQGTDSPLHF. Combining the CDR3 with reference TRBV7-6 and TRBJ1-6 gives the whole variable domain GAGVSQSPRYKVTKRGQDVALRCDPISGHVSLYWYRQALGQGPEFLTYFNYEAQQDKSGLPNDRFSAERPEGSISTLTIQRTEQRDSAMYRCASSNTGQGTDSPLHFGNGTRLTVT.